The T cell receptor (beta chain) described here comes from a study of T-cell reconstitution after alpha-beta-depleted transplantation in children. TCRbeta library construction was performed incorporating unique molecular identifiers. TCRdb analysed the PCR reads with MiXCR anew, one entry per CDR3 protein. Of about 130,000 distinct CDR3 sequences in the sample, roughly 10% were seen once. Looked up from germline, CDR1 is SGHTA and CDR2 is FQGTGA. The CDR3 is 15 amino acids. V gave up 5 bases and J gave up 7 bases, with 18 bases separating them. The source is a girl in the first two years of life who had a stem cell transplant for combined immunodeficiency, so the T cells may come from the graft donor. J is TRBJ2-1 and V is TRBV7-3; D uncertain. Here the sequenced sample was PBMCs, mostly from graft donor cells, taken 180 days after TCRalphabeta/CD19-depleted stem cell transplant. The CDR3 loop is CASSPSQGSVNEQFF. The CDR3 nucleotides read TGTGCCAGCAGCCCCTCTCAAGGAAGTGTAAATGAGCAGTTCTTC.